This record looks at one T cell receptor beta chain sequence and its context. The antigen is unknown. The data were taken from a study of T cells expressing NK-cell markers. TCRdb reanalyzed the 5' RACE reads and collapses them to one entry per CDR3 protein, without DNA. Its table lists around 180,000 distinct CDR3 sequences. Germline V gene data show CDR1 as DFQATT and CDR2 as SNEGSKA (reference sequence). The CDR3 totals 14 residues. Findings of the study overall: In roughly six donors, dominant NKG2C+ clonotypes were about 1.0-8% of CD8+ T cells.

The rearrangement joins TRBV20-1 to TRBJ2-5; TCRdb gives TRBD2 as the D gene, but with no DNA this cannot be confirmed. This TCR derives from a man aged 18-70 years in good health. What was sequenced was blood T cells: a sorted CD56 or NKG2C T cell subset, CD4+ or CD8+ T cells, or bulk PBMC T cells (not recorded which). The CDR3 sequence is CSAKVGLASETQYF.